Listed below are T cell receptor beta chains from one sample, sequenced in a study of human T cells and chemical hapten exposure. TCRdb analysed the RACE reads with MiXCR anew, one entry per CDR3 protein. The sample yields roughly 38,000 distinct CDR3 sequences, roughly 12% seen once. Material: whole blood, obtained in connection with sensitization to the hapten diphenylcyclopropenone (DPC). Receptors were obtained from a woman between 40 and 50 years old with alopecia areata. Some clones in this sample may be carry-over from other donors' samples. Each CDR3 is given with its conserved first and last residue. The D gene is left open where the match is weak. A row's size may be missing; if present it is once, few, many or a size class.

V: TRBV29-1
D: -
size: medium-sized
J: TRBJ2-5
CDR3: CSAGLQETQYF
DNA: TGCAGCGCGGGTCTCCAAGAGACCCAGTACTTC

V: TRBV5-6
D: -
size: few
J: TRBJ1-1
CDR3: CASSLETPNTEAFF
DNA: TGTGCCAGCAGCTTGGAGACACCGAACACTGAAGCTTTCTTT

V: TRBV12-3/TRBV12-4
D: -
size: many
J: TRBJ2-7
CDR3: CASTPGTAGYEQYF
DNA: TGTGCCAGCACCCCCGGGACAGCGGGTTACGAGCAGTACTTC

V: TRBV24-1
D: -
size: -
J: TRBJ1-1
CDR3: CATSDRVFTFF
DNA: TGTGCCACCAGTGATCGGGTCTTTACTTTCTTT

V: TRBV20-1
D: TRBD2
size: many
J: TRBJ2-7
CDR3: CSGRTSLNYEQYF
DNA: TGCAGTGGCCGGACTAGTCTCAACTACGAGCAGTACTTC

V: TRBV12-3/TRBV12-4
D: -
size: many
J: TRBJ1-2
CDR3: CASSWFTGEGYTF
DNA: TGTGCCAGCAGTTGGTTCACCGGGGAGGGCTACACCTTC

V: TRBV3-1
D: -
size: -
J: TRBJ2-5
CDR3: CASSLDPGATQYF
DNA: TGTGCCAGCAGCCTAGACCCGGGGGCGACCCAGTACTTC

V: TRBV6-6
D: TRBD1
size: few
J: TRBJ1-1
CDR3: CASRRRDSEAFF
DNA: TGTGCCAGCAGACGTCGGGACAGCGAAGCTTTCTTT

V: TRBV27
D: -
size: -
J: TRBJ2-2
CDR3: CASSHAGVTGELFF
DNA: TGTGCCAGCAGTCACGCAGGAGTCACCGGGGAGCTGTTTTTT

V: TRBV10-2
D: -
size: -
J: TRBJ2-3
CDR3: CASLTLQDPDTQYF
DNA: TGCGCCAGCCTTACATTACAGGATCCAGATACGCAGTATTTT

V: TRBV6-1
D: -
size: many
J: TRBJ2-5
CDR3: CASSQGFGRETQYF
DNA: TGTGCCAGCAGTCAGGGTTTCGGTCGGGAGACCCAGTACTTC

V: TRBV4-1
D: -
size: -
J: TRBJ2-1
CDR3: CASSQGPGAGNEQFF
DNA: TGCGCCAGCAGCCAAGGCCCGGGGGCTGGCAATGAGCAGTTCTTC

V: TRBV29-1
D: -
size: many
J: TRBJ2-7
CDR3: CSVVVARATEQYF
DNA: TGCAGCGTTGTAGTTGCTAGGGCAACCGAGCAGTACTTC

V: TRBV3-1
D: -
size: many
J: TRBJ1-2
CDR3: CASSQEGNYGYTF
DNA: TGTGCCAGCAGCCAGGAGGGAAACTATGGCTACACCTTC

V: TRBV28
D: TRBD2
size: -
J: TRBJ2-1
CDR3: CATTSGGAYNEQFF
DNA: TGTGCCACCACTAGCGGGGGGGCCTACAATGAGCAGTTCTTC

V: TRBV4-3
D: -
size: few
J: TRBJ1-3
CDR3: CASSQGASSGNTIYF
DNA: TGCGCCAGCAGCCAAGGGGCGAGCTCTGGAAACACCATATATTTT

V: TRBV12-3/TRBV12-4
D: TRBD2
size: many
J: TRBJ2-7
CDR3: CASSIGGGYEQYF
DNA: TGTGCCAGCAGTATAGGCGGGGGCTACGAGCAGTACTTC

V: TRBV6-5
D: -
size: -
J: TRBJ2-1
CDR3: CASSRGGSEFF
DNA: TGTGCCAGCAGCAGGGGGGGGTCTGAGTTCTTC

V: TRBV20-1
D: TRBD2
size: many
J: TRBJ2-5
CDR3: CSARVSSGNQETQYF
DNA: TGCAGTGCTAGAGTGTCTAGCGGTAACCAAGAGACCCAGTACTTC

V: TRBV20-1
D: -
size: many
J: TRBJ1-6
CDR3: CSARDPFFEGVEGNSPLHF
DNA: TGCAGTGCTAGAGATCCTTTTTTTGAGGGTGTAGAAGGGAATTCACCCCTCCACTTT

V: TRBV28
D: -
size: many
J: TRBJ2-5
CDR3: CASSGFGLETQYF
DNA: TGTGCCAGCAGTGGGTTTGGCTTGGAGACCCAGTACTTC

V: TRBV7-2
D: -
size: many
J: TRBJ2-2
CDR3: CASSLGITGQLTGELFF
DNA: TGTGCCAGCAGCTTAGGGATTACAGGCCAGCTCACCGGGGAGCTGTTTTTT

V: TRBV7-2
D: -
size: -
J: TRBJ2-1
CDR3: CASSLSGNEQFF
DNA: TGTGCCAGCAGCCTAAGCGGTAATGAGCAGTTCTTC

V: TRBV20-1
D: TRBD2
size: many
J: TRBJ2-5
CDR3: CSASPPYGREQETQYF
DNA: TGCAGTGCTAGCCCTCCCTACGGGAGGGAACAAGAGACCCAGTACTTC

V: TRBV10-3
D: TRBD2
size: many
J: TRBJ2-1
CDR3: CAYGTSGGAAYNEQFF
DNA: TGTGCCTACGGGACTAGCGGGGGGGCCGCCTACAATGAGCAGTTCTTC

V: TRBV28
D: TRBD2
size: many
J: TRBJ2-4
CDR3: CASSFPSGGRALGLAKNIQYF
DNA: TGTGCCAGCAGTTTCCCTTCCGGCGGGAGGGCCTTAGGGTTAGCCAAAAACATTCAGTACTTC

V: TRBV7-2
D: TRBD2
size: -
J: TRBJ2-3
CDR3: CASSLSPLAGVDTQYF
DNA: TGTGCCAGCAGCTTATCCCCACTAGCGGGGGTAGATACGCAGTATTTT